This T cell receptor (beta chain) comes out of a study of shared clonotypes between healthy human individuals. For every subset, genomic DNA was evenly distributed across several immunoSEQ plates. Measured with immunoSEQ multiplex PCR; TCRdb has only the in-frame clones, and not every one. The sample lists hundreds of thousands of clones, around 72% occurring once. In regard to this clone: No antigen is known for it. Other DNA sequences in this specimen translate into the identical CDR3.

Findings and caveats of the study: Some clonotypes were shared by all four sorted-subset donors, while others were not shared. The non-shared ones had lower generation probabilities than the shared ones. Naive subsets generally had larger estimated richness than memory subsets.

Germline V gene lookup returns CDR1 SGHRS and CDR2 YFSETQ. The V and J ends lost 0 bases and 4 bases respectively, with 11 bases between them. This CDR3 is 14 amino acids long. V usage is TRBV5-1 and J usage is TRBJ2-7, with D possibly TRBD1 on 5 matching bases. This receptor was obtained from a woman in her twenties or thirties in good health. The sequencing sample was made of memory CD4+ T cells sorted from blood. Subset specified: CD45RA-negative fraction. This CDR3 reads CASSLGQGYYEQYF. In DNA form, the CDR3 reads TGCGCCAGCAGCTTGGGGCAGGGTTATTACGAGCAGTACTTC. Full variable domain (missing parts from reference TRBV5-1 and TRBJ2-7): KAGVTQTPRYLIKTRGQQVTLSCSPISGHRSVSWYQQTPGQGLQFLFEYFSETQRNKGNFPGRFSGRQFSNSRSEMNVSTLELGDSALYLCASSLGQGYYEQYFGPGTRLTVT.